This TCR beta chain was recorded in a study of blood T cells in healthy people across ages. This clonotype was counted between two and nine times. Through a sample-barcoded 5' primer and a J-beta primer mix, a second PCR was run for 7 to 11 cycles. MiXCR was run by TCRdb on the 5' RACE reads, yielding one entry per CDR3 protein. The table has around 900,000 distinct CDR3 sequences, about 51% seen once; the top ten hold about a fifth. The authors drew about 9.5 milliliters of peripheral blood from each donor. The CDR3 runs 17 residues. J was trimmed by 4 bases and V by 1 base; bases with no gene match: 11. Germline V gene data show CDR1 as SGHTA and CDR2 as FQGNSA.

This clonotype was obtained from a woman aged 60-75 years in good health. The sequencing input was blood. This rearrangement joins TRBV7-2 to TRBJ2-5; 8 nucleotides line up with TRBD2. Here the CDR3 reads CASSLGSAGGVRETQYF. The CDR3 bases are TGTGCCAGCAGCTTAGGATCCGCCGGGGGGGTTCGAGAGACCCAGTACTTC. The whole variable domain, filled in from reference TRBV7-2 and TRBJ2-5, reads GAGVSQSPSNKVTEKGKDVELRCDPISGHTALYWYRQSLGQGLEFLIYFQGNSAPDKSGLPSDRFSAERTGGSVSTLTIQRTQQEDSAVYLCASSLGSAGGVRETQYFGPGTRLLVL.